This T cell receptor beta chain originates from a study of early T cells in non-severe SARS-CoV-2 infection. TCRdb passed the 5' RACE reads through MiXCR, listing each CDR3 protein once. The table lists about 97,000 distinct CDR3 sequences, 9.5% to 11% of them singletons. Germline V gene sequence: CDR1 MDHEN, CDR2 SYDVKM. V dropped 6 bases and J dropped 5; count of bases not matched to a gene: 15. The CDR3 sequence is 16 residues long. This clonotype has just a few counts. This clonotype was obtained from an adult who was a healthcare worker with PCR-confirmed SARS-CoV-2 infection or an uninfected control (not recorded which). V usage is TRBV28 and J usage is TRBJ1-2; 7 nucleotides agree with TRBD1. The input for sequencing was whole blood, taken at baseline. This CDR3 reads CASRFYGTAKLYGYTF. The CDR3 nucleotides are TGTGCCAGCAGATTTTACGGGACAGCCAAATTGTATGGCTACACCTTC.